This entry describes one TCR beta chain. The target antigen is unknown. The sample is drawn from a study of T cell responses to AZD1222 COVID-19 vaccine. Findings of the study overall: Across the whole spike, CD4 TCRs peaked at regions 160-218 and 743-854. Among AZD1222 vaccinees, only five to seven were seropositive at baseline. Females made up more of the donors, who were largely white British, and clonal diversity may have come out too low.

The germline V gene has CDR1 LGHNA and CDR2 YSLEER. The CDR3 has 16 amino acids. V dropped 3 bases and J dropped 4; count of bases not matched to a gene: 3. Sequencing used immunoSEQ multiplex PCR; TCRdb keeps in-frame clones, though not all of them. The sample shows approximately 150,000 clones, more than 80% of them seen only once. The specimen was peripheral blood, collected on day 0 of AZD1222 vaccination. The receptor was derived from an adult in good health. The chain recombines TRBV4-3 with TRBJ2-2, with 12 bases that match TRBD2. The CDR3 nucleotides read TGCGCCAGCAGCCAGGCTAGCGGGAGGGCCACCGGGGAGCTGTTTTTT. Protein product: CASSQASGRATGELFF.